This passage covers 31 T cell receptor beta chains from one sample sequenced in a study of CXCR3-negative and CXCR3-positive naive CD8 T cells. Study-level points and caveats: Hydrophobicity of TRB CDR3s was greater in CXCR3-positive naive cells than in CXCR3-negative naive cells.

For these TCRs, the target antigens are not known. UMI labels and 5' RACE were used to prepare the TRB cDNA libraries. TCRdb re-called the 5' RACE reads, yielding one record per CDR3 amino acid sequence without DNA. This repertoire includes roughly 140,000 distinct CDR3 sequences. The specimen sequenced was naive CXCR3+ CD8+ T cells from blood. Subset indicated: CD45RO-CCR7+CD27+CD95- naive CD8+ T cells expressing CXCR3 (TNR3+). These receptors all come from a human donor in good health. Some clones in this sample may be carry-over from other donors' samples.

The chain joins TRBV7-9 to TRBJ2-7. Per the germline V gene, CDR1 is SEHNR and CDR2 is FQNEAQ (reference sequence). The CDR3 has 12 residues. The CDR3 spells CASSLAGSEQYF.

The CDR3 sequence is CSAFSRGVSETQYF. V is TRBV29-1 and J is TRBJ2-5; there is no DNA to check the TCRdb D call of TRBD1. The germline V gene has CDR1 SQVTM and CDR2 ANQGSEA. The CDR3 spans 14 residues.

The CDR3 is CSAREYGELFF. The rearrangement links TRBV20-1 to TRBJ2-2. Germline values: CDR1 DFQATT, CDR2 SNEGSKA (reference sequence). There are 11 residues in the CDR3.

J is TRBJ1-3 and V is TRBV29-1; TCRdb picks TRBD1, but there is no DNA to check that call. The CDR3 runs to 15 residues. CDR1 SQVTM and CDR2 ANQGSEA come from the germline V gene. The chain's CDR3 is CSVEDHRVTGNTIYF.

The rearrangement uses TRBV29-1 and TRBJ2-7; the D gene TCRdb calls, TRBD1, cannot be checked with no DNA. This CDR3 is 12 amino acids long. Germline-derived CDR1 and CDR2 are SQVTM and ANQGSEA. The CDR3 protein is CSVEDRGYEHYF.

V and J are TRBV29-1 and TRBJ1-2; TCRdb picks TRBD1, but there is no DNA to check that call. The CDR3 length is 11 residues. Germline assignment: CDR1 SQVTM and CDR2 ANQGSEA. The CDR3 protein is CSVETGQGYTF.

This rearrangement joins TRBV6-2 or TRBV6-3 to TRBJ2-7; TCRdb selects TRBD1, and the lack of DNA leaves this call unchecked. CDR1 and CDR2 (germline): MNHEY, SVGEGT. CDR3 size: 12 residues. This chain's CDR3 is CASGDRSYEQYF.

The gene calls are TRBV29-1 and TRBJ2-3; the D call of TRBD2 rests on TCRdb alone, since no DNA is present to check it. The CDR3 is 14 amino acids. Germline CDR1 is SQVTM and CDR2 is ANQGSEA. The CDR3 loop reads CSVPPSGGPDTQYF.

The gene calls are TRBV21-1 and TRBJ2-7. TRBV21-1 is listed as a pseudogene. The length of the CDR3 is 15 residues. The CDR3 spells CASSKDVAVSYEQHF.

The chain recombines TRBV6-5 with TRBJ1-1; the TCRdb D gene call, TRBD1, has no DNA to confirm it. Germline V gene data show CDR1 as MNHEY and CDR2 as SVGAGI. There are 14 residues in the CDR3. This CDR3 is CASSSGQGSTEAFF.

V usage is TRBV6-6 and J usage is TRBJ2-3. CDR1 is MNHNY, CDR2 SVGAGI, per germline (reference sequence). The CDR3 contains 11 residues. Here the CDR3 reads CASFYPDTQYF.

This chain's CDR3 is CSATLGADTQYF. The chain couples TRBV20-1 to TRBJ2-3. Germline CDR1 reads DFQATT; CDR2 reads SNEGSKA (reference sequence). The CDR3 consists of 12 residues.

The CDR3 reads CSATHPGQLNQHQHF. The chain recombines TRBV20-1 with TRBJ1-5; TCRdb outputs TRBD1, but without DNA this stays unchecked. Germline V CDR1 and CDR2: DFQATT, SNEGSKA (reference sequence). CDR3 length: 15 amino acids.

The rearrangement links TRBV5-5 to TRBJ1-4; without DNA, the TCRdb call of TRBD1 cannot be checked. The CDR3 has 14 residues. Germline CDR1 reads SGHKS; CDR2 reads YYEKEE (reference sequence). The chain's CDR3 is CASTQWGGYEKLFF.

This chain links TRBV3-1 with TRBJ2-3; the TCRdb D gene call, TRBD2, has no DNA to confirm it. CDR3 length: 17 amino acids. CDR1 and CDR2 (germline): LGHDT, YNNKEL (reference sequence). CDR3 amino acids: CASSLYQLAGATDTQYF.

The rearrangement uses TRBV25-1 and TRBJ1-2; there is no DNA to check the TCRdb D call of TRBD1. CDR1 and CDR2 from the germline V gene are MGHDK and SYGVNS. This CDR3 is built from 12 residues. The CDR3 loop reads CASSEIGRGYTF.

The chain has TRBV30 and TRBJ2-7. The CDR3 is made up of 14 amino acids. Germline-derived CDR1 and CDR2 are GTSNPN and SVGIG (reference sequence). The CDR3 protein is CAWSTPRNSYEQYF.

The chain joins TRBV28 to TRBJ1-2. Germline assignment: CDR1 MDHEN and CDR2 SYDVKM. This CDR3 contains 13 residues. The CDR3 sequence is CASSLFSGYGYTF.

The J gene is TRBJ1-2, the V gene TRBV21-1. TRBV21-1 is a recognized pseudogene. CDR3 length equals 15 residues. The CDR3 reads CASRYTYRDLYGYTF.

The chain recombines TRBV28 with TRBJ2-7; TCRdb lists TRBD2, though no DNA is available to test this call. Germline V lookup: CDR1 MDHEN, CDR2 SYDVKM. The CDR3 loop spans 14 amino acids. The CDR3 here is CASGGEGVGYEQYF.

V and J are TRBV30 and TRBJ2-7; TCRdb designates TRBD1, a call that cannot be tested without DNA. The CDR3 is 13 amino acids. CDR1 and CDR2 (germline): GTSNPN, SVGIG (reference sequence). The CDR3 protein is CAWDRGSGYEQYF.

V usage is TRBV29-1 and J usage is TRBJ2-6; TCRdb outputs TRBD1, but without DNA this stays unchecked. From germline, CDR1 is SQVTM and CDR2 ANQGSEA. CDR3 size: 13 residues. The chain's CDR3 is CSVEGAGANVLTF.

The gene calls are TRBV29-1 and TRBJ2-3; TCRdb picks TRBD1, but there is no DNA to check that call. The CDR3 runs 16 residues. Germline CDR1 reads SQVTM; CDR2 reads ANQGSEA. The CDR3 is CSVSGTGNDGTDTQYF.

The V gene is TRBV6-2 or TRBV6-3, the J gene TRBJ2-1; the D gene TCRdb calls, TRBD2, cannot be checked with no DNA. This CDR3 is 16 amino acids long. From germline, CDR1 is MNHEY and CDR2 SVGEGT. The CDR3 region is CASSYSGAAWYNEQFF.

The genes are TRBV20-1 and TRBJ2-5; TCRdb designates TRBD1, a call that cannot be tested without DNA. This CDR3 has 13 amino acids. Germline-derived CDR1 and CDR2 are DFQATT and SNEGSKA (reference sequence). The CDR3 here is CSAPDGITETQYF.

The rearrangement joins TRBV11-2 to TRBJ2-7; TCRdb outputs TRBD1, but without DNA this stays unchecked. This CDR3 has 13 residues. Germline CDR1 SGHAT, CDR2 FQNNGV. The CDR3 sequence: CASSQGWSYEQYF.

The chain carries TRBV9 and TRBJ2-7. CDR3 length equals 13 residues. The germline V gene encodes CDR1 SGDLS and CDR2 YYNGEE. Here the CDR3 reads CASSVGLSCEQYF.

The V and J genes are TRBV7-9 and TRBJ2-1; TCRdb's D call of TRBD2 is untestable without DNA. The germline gives CDR1 SEHNR, CDR2 FQNEAQ (reference sequence). The CDR3 extends over 18 amino acids. Here the CDR3 reads CASSSGILAGGPGNEQFF. The variable domain in full, completed from reference TRBV7-9 and TRBJ2-1, reads DTGVSQNPRHKITKRGQNVTFRCDPISEHNRLYWYRQTLGQGPEFLTYFQNEAQLEKSRLLSDRFSAERPKGSFSTLEIQRTEQGDSAMYLCASSSGILAGGPGNEQFFGPGTRLTVL.

The chain employs TRBV2 and TRBJ2-6. The CDR3 runs to 16 residues. Germline loops: CDR1 SNHLY, CDR2 FYNNEI. CDR3 region: CASSGSGSSGANVLTF.

The genes are TRBV24-1 and TRBJ2-1; TCRdb's D call, TRBD1, is unchecked because there is no DNA. The CDR3 runs 14 residues. Per the germline V gene, CDR1 is KGHDR and CDR2 is SFDVKD. The CDR3 sequence is CATSDGGPDNEQFF.

The chain uses TRBV3-1 and TRBJ1-1; TCRdb proposes TRBD1, but this gene call is untestable without DNA. In germline, CDR1 is LGHDT, CDR2 YNNKEL (reference sequence). The CDR3 has 14 residues. The CDR3 loop is CASSLYDRGGEAFF.